The 24 T cell receptor beta chains below all came from one sample that was sequenced in a study of control samples from healthy donors and cancer patients. Sequencing used immunoSEQ multiplex PCR; TCRdb keeps in-frame clones, though not all of them. Counted here are 95,000 to 150,000 clones, 90% to 95% occurring once; the ten biggest clones make up around 7.6%. The source material was blood. These receptors originate from a woman aged 18-29 years in good health.

The CDR3 protein is CATSRDLGGLAYTGELFF. CDR3 in DNA: TGTGCCACCAGCAGAGATCTTGGGGGACTAGCCTACACCGGGGAGCTGTTTTTT. The chain is built from TRBV15 and TRBJ2-2; 9 positions agree with TRBD2. Germline CDR1 and CDR2: LNHNV and YYDKDF (reference sequence). Unmatched junction bases numbered 8, after V lost 0 bases and J lost 3 bases. The length of the CDR3 is 18 residues. Full variable domain (rest looked up from reference TRBV15 and TRBJ2-2): DAMVIQNPRYQVTQFGKPVTLSCSQTLNHNVMYWYQQKSSQAPKLLFHYYDKDFNNEADTPDNFQSRRPNTSFCFLDIRSPGLGDTAMYLCATSRDLGGLAYTGELFFGEGSRLTVL.

The rearrangement joins TRBV4-3 to TRBJ1-6; the D is unclear. Germline CDR1 is LGHNA and CDR2 is YSLEER. V lost 2 bases to trimming and J lost 10 bases, with 21 bases between them. CDR3 size: 17 residues. CDR3 nucleotide sequence: TGCGCCAGCAGCCAACTGTCCCCCTACAGTGGTTACTCACCCCTCCACTTT. It yields the protein CASSQLSPYSGYSPLHF.

The CDR3 nucleotides are TGTGCCAGCAGTTTCCTACTTAACTACGAGCAGTACTTC. Translating it yields CASSFLLNYEQYF. This chain links TRBV12-3 or TRBV12-4 with TRBJ2-7; the D is unclear. V was clipped by 3 bases and J by 3 bases, with 9 bases between them. The CDR3 loop spans 13 amino acids.

The chain has TRBV4-3 and TRBJ2-2; D tentatively fits TRBD1 or TRBD2 (5 bases each). Germline loops: CDR1 LGHNA, CDR2 YSLEER. V dropped 4 bases and J dropped 1 base, with 10 bases sitting between them. CDR3 length: 15 amino acids. The CDR3 DNA sequence: TGCGCCAGCAGCCCGGGGCTCAAGAACACCGGGGAGCTGTTTTTT. Translating it yields CASSPGLKNTGELFF.

V and J are TRBV15 and TRBJ1-1, with 8 nucleotides matching TRBD1. The CDR3 length is 17 residues. The ends lost 3 bases at V and 4 bases at J; junction bases unmatched: 13. Germline values: CDR1 LNHNV, CDR2 YYDKDF (reference sequence). The CDR3 spells CATSSPTRTGRGTEAFF. CDR3 nucleotides: TGTGCCACCAGCAGTCCCACGCGGACAGGGAGGGGCACTGAAGCTTTCTTT.

The chain is built from TRBV7-9 and TRBJ2-2, with 8 bases lining up with TRBD1. Germline V lookup: CDR1 SEHNR, CDR2 FQNEAQ (reference sequence). The CDR3 is 16 residues long. With V trimmed by 5 bases and J by 1 base, 6 bases remained unmatched. The CDR3 nucleotides read TGTGCCAGCAGCCCCTGGGACAGGAAGAACACCGGGGAGCTGTTTTTT. This codes for CASSPWDRKNTGELFF.

The chain recombines TRBV18 with TRBJ2-7; D uncertain. V lost 5 bases, J lost 1 base, and 12 bases lay in between. The CDR3 sequence is 14 residues long. Germline V lookup: CDR1 KGHSH, CDR2 LQKENI. The CDR3 DNA reads TGTGCCAGCTCAAACCGAGACATATCCTACGAGCAGTACTTC. This sequence encodes CASSNRDISYEQYF.

The J gene is TRBJ1-1, the V gene TRBV5-4, with a tentative D call TRBD1 (5 bases). Germline V gene lookup returns CDR1 SGHNT and CDR2 YYREEE (reference sequence). V was shortened by 4 bases and J by 1 base, with 17 bases between the two germline ends. The CDR3 consists of 16 residues. CDR3 protein: CASSAGGAERNTEAFF. Written as DNA, the CDR3 is TGTGCCAGCAGCGCCGGAGGGGCCGAGAGGAACACTGAAGCTTTCTTT. The whole variable domain, remainder taken from reference TRBV5-4 and TRBJ1-1, is ETGVTQSPTHLIKTRGQQVTLRCSSQSGHNTVSWYQQALGQGPQFIFQYYREEENGRGNFPPRFSGLQFPNYSSELNVNALELDDSALYLCASSAGGAERNTEAFFGQGTRLTVV.

This rearrangement joins TRBV7-6 to TRBJ1-3; no firm D call. The germline V gene encodes CDR1 SGHVS and CDR2 FNYEAQ. The CDR3 is 15 amino acids. The germline V and J ends were trimmed by 2 bases and 0 bases, with 8 bases remaining between them. DNA of the CDR3: TGTGCCAGCAGCTTATTGGCTACCTCTGGAAACACCATATATTTT. Amino acid sequence: CASSLLATSGNTIYF.

This chain connects TRBV9 to TRBJ2-7; 7 nucleotides line up with TRBD2. Germline V gives CDR1 SGDLS, CDR2 YYNGEE. The CDR3 has 15 residues. V shed 3 bases, J shed 2 bases, and the junction held 8 bases outside the gene matches. The CDR3 region has the DNA TGTGCCAGCAGCGCCAGATCGGGACTACCCTACGAGCAGTACTTC. Translating it yields CASSARSGLPYEQYF.

This sequence joins TRBV9 and TRBJ2-1; 9 bases align to TRBD1. Germline-derived CDR1 and CDR2 are SGDLS and YYNGEE. After removal of 3 bases from V and 6 bases from J, the junction contained 4 bases not matched to a gene. The CDR3 length is 14 residues. In nucleotides, the CDR3 is TGTGCCAGCAGCGGACGGGACAGGGTCAATGAGCAGTTCTTC. Translating it yields CASSGRDRVNEQFF.

This chain links TRBV6-2 or TRBV6-3 with TRBJ1-5, with TRBD1 as a possible D gene (6 bases). The V end was cut by 0 bases, the J end by 2 bases, with 11 bases between. The CDR3 covers 16 residues. Germline CDR1 reads MNHEY; CDR2 reads SVGEGT. The DNA for the CDR3 is TGTGCCAGCAGTTACTCAGGACAGTTTGGCAATCAGCCCCAGCATTTT. Protein sequence: CASSYSGQFGNQPQHF.

This clone showed up just once. V usage is TRBV7-2 and J usage is TRBJ2-3, with a weak D call TRBD2 (5 bases). V lost 5 bases and J 4 bases, leaving 7 bases between the germline ends. The CDR3 has 12 amino acids. Per the germline V gene, CDR1 is SGHTA and CDR2 is FQGNSA. The CDR3, as DNA: TGTGCCAGCAGCCCCGGGGCAGATACGCAGTATTTT. It codes for CASSPGADTQYF.

V gene TRBV21-1 combines with J gene TRBJ2-7; the D call TRBD1 from the table was never checked on the DNA. TRBV21-1 has pseudogene status. CDR3 length equals 13 residues. The CDR3 protein is CASSKVQGYEQYF. In DNA form, the CDR3 reads TGTGCCAGCAGCAAAGTTCAGGGCTACGAGCAGTACTTC.

J is TRBJ2-3 and V is TRBV11-2; the D is unclear. V was clipped by 4 bases and J by 2 bases, with 25 bases between them. The CDR3 totals 19 residues. Germline lookup yields CDR1 SGHAT and CDR2 FQNNGV. The CDR3 region is CASSSGRGLAKRNTDTQYF. In DNA, the CDR3 is TGTGCCAGCAGCTCAGGACGAGGTTTAGCTAAAAGGAACACAGATACGCAGTATTTT.

This clone was counted a single time. This chain uses TRBV20-1 with TRBJ2-1; no clear D. The CDR3 has 11 residues. V was clipped by 8 bases and J by 4 bases, with 9 bases between them. Germline V gene sequence: CDR1 DFQATT, CDR2 SNEGSKA (reference sequence). CDR3 sequence reads: CSKSFYNEQFF. The CDR3 region has the DNA TGCAGTAAATCCTTTTACAATGAGCAGTTCTTC.

V gene TRBV2 combines with J gene TRBJ2-5; D is unclear. V lost 2 bases, J lost 2 bases, and 6 bases lay in between. The CDR3 runs to 13 residues. CDR1 is SNHLY, CDR2 FYNNEI, per germline. The CDR3 reads CASSERLQETQYF. CDR3 bases: TGTGCCAGCAGTGAACGGCTGCAAGAGACCCAGTACTTC.

The chain combines TRBV3-1 (or the pseudogene TRBV3-2) with TRBJ2-1; D call uncertain. V shed 0 bases and J shed 7 bases, with 10 bases lying between them. This CDR3 has 14 amino acids. Germline values: CDR1 LGHDT, CDR2 YNNKEL (reference sequence). The CDR3 loop is CASSQDWVSNEQFF. The CDR3 region has the DNA TGTGCCAGCAGCCAAGATTGGGTCTCTAATGAGCAGTTCTTC.

This clone was counted only a few times. The chain has TRBV28 and TRBJ2-2, with D perhaps TRBD1 or TRBD2 (5 bases each). CDR3 length: 12 residues. Looked up from germline, CDR1 is MDHEN and CDR2 is SYDVKM. The DNA of the CDR3 is TGTGCTACAACCAGGGCGGGCGGGGAGCTGTTTTTT. This gives the protein CATTRAGGELFF. Full variable domain (remainder filled in from reference TRBV28 and TRBJ2-2): DVKVTQSSRYLVKRTGEKVFLECVQDMDHENMFWYRQDPGLGLRLIYFSYDVKMKEKGDIPEGYSVSREKKERFSLILESASTNQTSMYLCATTRAGGELFFGEGSRLTVL.

The gene calls are TRBV14 and TRBJ2-7; D assignment may be TRBD1 or TRBD2 (5 bases each). The CDR3 is 15 amino acids. Germline V gene sequence: CDR1 SGHDN, CDR2 FVKESK. V was pared by 1 base and J by 5 bases, with 15 bases between. The CDR3 sequence is CASSQVGVEGNEQYF. CDR3 in DNA: TGTGCCAGCAGCCAAGTCGGAGTCGAGGGGAACGAGCAGTACTTC.

J is TRBJ2-7 and V is TRBV6-2 or TRBV6-3; D might be TRBD1 (6 bases). The CDR3 length is 19 residues. V was pared by 0 bases and J by 0 bases, with 21 bases between. From germline, CDR1 is MNHEY and CDR2 SVGEGT. The CDR3 nucleotides are TGTGCCAGCAGTTACTCACCCCCCTCTACAGGGCTTTTCTCCTACGAGCAGTACTTC. Its translation: CASSYSPPSTGLFSYEQYF.

The chain recombines TRBV11-2 with TRBJ2-1, with 10 bases fitting TRBD2. This CDR3 contains 16 residues. Germline assignment: CDR1 SGHAT and CDR2 FQNNGV. Germline trimming cut 3 bases from V and 3 bases from J; bases unmatched to any gene: 5. The CDR3, as DNA: TGTGCCAGCAGCTTCATAGCGGGAGGCTTCTACAATGAGCAGTTCTTC. Residues: CASSFIAGGFYNEQFF.

The chain recombines TRBV19 with TRBJ2-1; D is unresolved. CDR1 is LNHDA and CDR2 is SQIVND in the germline V gene (reference sequence). CDR3 length equals 16 residues. Trimming left V 7 bases short and J 0 bases short, with 16 bases between. CDR3 in DNA: TGTGCCAGTATGAACCGGGCTTATGGCTCCTACAATGAGCAGTTCTTC. As protein: CASMNRAYGSYNEQFF.

The chain is built from TRBV9 and TRBJ1-6, with TRBD1 identical over 10 bases. The CDR3 is made up of 15 amino acids. V shed 0 bases and J 7 bases; nucleotides not matched to a gene: 1. In germline, CDR1 is SGDLS, CDR2 YYNGEE. Here the CDR3 DNA reads TGTGCCAGCAGCGTAGGGGACAGGGGAAATTCACCCCTCCACTTT. Translated, it gives CASSVGDRGNSPLHF.